This entry describes one T cell receptor beta chain. It lacks a known antigen. The input lacks base qualities; no much larger clone sits a single base away. This specimen comes from a study of blood T cell repertoires in COVID-19 (dated by TCRdb to the early 2020s). Describing the broader study: Samples from collaborators originated in the United States, Italy and Spain and spanned both the acute and convalescent phases of COVID-19. HLA class I and class II types, where available, came from metadata supplied by the sample provider rather than from assay-based typing. The sample metadata nearly always contained a de-identified subject ID, COVID-19 status, age in years and sex. The samples were drawn from the first 160 participants of the ongoing ImmuneRACE study and from 1,254 subjects provided by 6 global collaborators. The prospective study material was composed of cDNA or gDNA derived from T cells, B-cell-depleted T cells, or PBMCs. The repertoires were released in a freely available public database meant as a resource for research on the immune response to SARS-CoV-2. Subjects who had been exposed to COVID-19, were actively infected with it, or had recovered from it provided the deeply sampled blood TCRbeta repertoires that made up the dataset.

TCRbeta CDR3 regions were amplified from genomic DNA by means of the immunoSEQ Assay, a bias-controlled multiplex PCR. The original methods were these. Within the assay, amplification of reference gene primers was used to estimate how many nucleated cells each sample contained. To quantify the absolute abundance of each unique TCRbeta CDR3 rearrangement, sequence reads were collapsed and filtered. For each sample, productive Simpson clonality was calculated as the square root of Simpson's diversity index over productive rearrangements. In TCRdb, the immuneACCESS table is reduced to in-frame sequences with V and J assigned. These tables do not hold every clone; where another copy was compared, an unresolved V gene accounts for under half, and the others remain unexplained. The DNA gave D and trimming, while V, J and clone size come from that table. Recorded for this sample are around 200,000 clones; roughly 86% of them occurred a single time. The ten most abundant clones make up more than 3% of the sample.

What the authors observed across the whole study: Clinical and demographic metadata were provided uncurated, with the amount varying by source and participant.

The collaborating institutions used their own protocols to collect whole blood in K2EDTA tubes. For TCRbeta analysis, collaborators shipped samples as frozen whole blood, isolated PBMCs, or DNA extracted from either of those sample types. What was sequenced was peripheral blood. The sequence came from a man in his 70s with acute or convalescent COVID-19.

The CDR3 reads CASSPQGNYGYTF. The DNA sequence is TGTGCCAGCAGCCCACAGGGGAACTATGGCTACACCTTC. Here the chain combines TRBV7-2 and TRBJ1-2; TRBD1 lines up with 7 middle nucleotides. The germline V gene specifies SGHTA as CDR1 and FQGNSA as CDR2. Relative to germline, V is missing 5 bases and J is missing 2 bases, with 2 bases of the junction outside any gene match. Including the terminal cysteine and phenylalanine, the CDR3 comprises 13 residues. Only the CDR3 DNA stays, 39 bases, in frame from base 1.